A selection of T cell receptor beta chains follows, all from one sample in a study of blood T cell repertoires in COVID-19. Assay used: immunoSEQ multiplex PCR; TCRdb lists only in-frame clones, some missing. This sample has about 140,000 clones; approximately 85% occur once, and the top ten carry over 2.5%. Sequenced material: peripheral blood. Every receptor here comes from a human donor with acute or convalescent COVID-19. The donor label of this sample is uncertain. CDR3s include the opening cysteine and the closing phenylalanine or tryptophan. Each record gives: D gene, J gene, clone size, CDR3 length, V gene, CDR3 protein, CDR3 DNA. The D gene is left open where the match is weak. A clone size is listed for some rows: how often the clone was seen (once, few, many), or a class if it is expanded.

>TRBD2|TRBJ2-1|-|15|TRBV20-1
CSASVGGSVSNEQFF
TGCAGTGCTAGTGTGGGCGGGAGCGTCAGCAATGAGCAGTTCTTC
>-|TRBJ2-3|-|15|TRBV7-3
CASSLTRGGRDTQYF
TGTGCCAGCAGCTTAACTAGGGGGGGCAGGGATACGCAGTATTTT
>-|TRBJ2-5|-|12|TRBV20-1
CSASLPQETQYF
TGCAGTGCTAGTCTTCCCCAAGAGACCCAGTACTTC
>-|TRBJ1-4|-|14|TRBV27
CASSSALGGEKLFF
TGTGCCAGCAGTTCGGCACTGGGGGGGGAAAAACTGTTTTTT
>-|TRBJ1-1|-|15|TRBV29-1
CSVPRDSRMGTEAFF
TGCAGCGTTCCCCGGGACTCGCGAATGGGCACTGAAGCTTTCTTT
>-|TRBJ2-7|-|15|TRBV28
CASSSGTIAPYEQYF
TGTGCCAGCAGTTCGGGGACAATTGCCCCCTACGAGCAGTACTTC
>TRBD2|TRBJ2-1|few|15|TRBV7-9
CASSPGLAGDNEQFF
TGTGCCAGCAGCCCCGGTCTAGCGGGAGACAATGAGCAGTTCTTC
>-|TRBJ1-1|-|14|TRBV19
CASTPGGGRTEAFF
TGTGCCAGTACCCCGGGAGGGGGTAGGACTGAAGCTTTCTTT
>-|TRBJ1-6|-|12|TRBV12-3/TRBV12-4
CASSPGDSPLHF
TGTGCCAGCAGTCCAGGGGATTCACCCCTCCACTTT
>-|TRBJ2-3|-|16|TRBV5-4
CASTRKGGLATDTQYF
TGTGCCAGCACGAGGAAGGGAGGTTTGGCCACAGATACGCAGTATTTT
>TRBD2|TRBJ2-1|-|15|TRBV5-1
CASSLVAGGYNEQFF
TGCGCCAGCAGCTTGGTTGCGGGGGGGTACAATGAGCAGTTCTTC
>TRBD1|TRBJ1-6|-|15|TRBV6-2/TRBV6-3
CASSDPGTGVIPLHF
TGTGCCAGCAGTGACCCCGGGACAGGGGTGATACCCCTCCACTTT
>-|TRBJ1-5|-|13|TRBV10-3
CAIQQGSDQPQHF
TGTGCCATCCAACAGGGAAGTGATCAGCCCCAGCATTTT
>-|TRBJ1-5|-|14|TRBV6-2/TRBV6-3
CASSRTGSNQPQHF
TGTGCCAGCAGTAGGACGGGAAGCAATCAGCCCCAGCATTTT
>-|TRBJ1-2|-|14|TRBV9
CASSSGGVGGGYTF
TGTGCCAGCAGCAGCGGGGGCGTTGGAGGGGGCTACACCTTC
>TRBD1|TRBJ1-2|-|14|TRBV19
CASSPDRGKYGYTF
TGTGCCAGTAGTCCGGACAGGGGTAAATATGGCTACACCTTC